This T cell receptor (beta chain) was found in a study of radiation and T cells in renal cell carcinoma. Assay used: immunoSEQ multiplex PCR; TCRdb lists only in-frame clones, some missing. Of 150,000 or so clones listed, 70% to 90% are singletons. Findings and caveats of the study: Top tumor clonotypes rose in blood 2 weeks post-radiation, then contracted.

Time point here: baseline pretreatment blood. Treatment defined: 15 Gy SBRT to primary tumor, nephrectomy 4 weeks later. About this clone: What it recognizes is unknown.

The sequence was obtained from a woman in her forties or fifties with renal cell carcinoma. Material: blood, obtained from a patient whose treatment included radiotherapy and nephrectomy.

This chain's CDR3 is CASGLVHPGQGGYGYTF. CDR3 nucleotides: TGTGCTAGTGGTTTGGTCCACCCGGGACAGGGCGGCTATGGCTACACCTTC. V usage is TRBV12-5 and J usage is TRBJ1-2; 9 bases map to TRBD1. The germline V gene encodes CDR1 LGHNT and CDR2 FRNRAP. V lost 0 bases, J lost 4 bases, and 9 bases stayed unmatched. This CDR3 comprises 17 residues.